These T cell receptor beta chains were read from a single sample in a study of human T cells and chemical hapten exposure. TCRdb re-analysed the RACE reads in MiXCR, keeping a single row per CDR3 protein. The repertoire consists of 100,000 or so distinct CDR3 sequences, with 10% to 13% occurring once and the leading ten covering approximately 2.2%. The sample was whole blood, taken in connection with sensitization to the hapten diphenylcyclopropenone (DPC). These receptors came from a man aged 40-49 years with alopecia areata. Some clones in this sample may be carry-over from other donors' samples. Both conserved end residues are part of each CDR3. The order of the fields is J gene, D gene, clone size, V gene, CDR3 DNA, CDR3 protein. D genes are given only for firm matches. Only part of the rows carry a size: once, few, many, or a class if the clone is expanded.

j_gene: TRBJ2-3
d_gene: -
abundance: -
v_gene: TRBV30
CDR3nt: TGTGCCTGGAGTGTAAATAGGGGCGCAGATACGCAGTATTTT
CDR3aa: CAWSVNRGADTQYF

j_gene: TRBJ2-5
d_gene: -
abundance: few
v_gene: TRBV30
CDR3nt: TGTGCCTGGAGTGTACAGCCAGGTAGTCAAGAGACCCAGTACTTC
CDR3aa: CAWSVQPGSQETQYF

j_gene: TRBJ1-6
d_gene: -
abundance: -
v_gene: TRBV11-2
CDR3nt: TGTGCCAGCAGCTTAGATAGCGTCTATAATTCACCCCTCCACTTT
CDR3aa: CASSLDSVYNSPLHF

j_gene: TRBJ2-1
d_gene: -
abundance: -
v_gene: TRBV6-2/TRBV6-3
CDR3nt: TGTGCCAGCAGTTACAGGTCGGGGGCTCCCCTCTCCTACAATGAGCAGTTCTTC
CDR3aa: CASSYRSGAPLSYNEQFF

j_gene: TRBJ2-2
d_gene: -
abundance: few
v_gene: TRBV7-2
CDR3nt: TGTGCCAGCAGCTTGGATCCAGATCGGCCCACCGGGGAGCTGTTTTTT
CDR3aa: CASSLDPDRPTGELFF

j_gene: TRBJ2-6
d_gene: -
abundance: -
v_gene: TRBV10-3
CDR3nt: TGTGCCATCAGTGATCCTCAGGGTCCCGGGGCCAACGTCCTGACTTTC
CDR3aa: CAISDPQGPGANVLTF

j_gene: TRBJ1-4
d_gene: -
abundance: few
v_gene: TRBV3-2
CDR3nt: TGTGCCAGCAGCCGCGCTGCAGGGGCAACTAATGAAAAACTGTTTTTT
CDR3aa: CASSRAAGATNEKLFF

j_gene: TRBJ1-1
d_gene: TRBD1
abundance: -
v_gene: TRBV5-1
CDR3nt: TGCGCCAGCAGCTCTCGCCCCGGGACAGGGAATATGAACACTGAAGCTTTCTTT
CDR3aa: CASSSRPGTGNMNTEAFF

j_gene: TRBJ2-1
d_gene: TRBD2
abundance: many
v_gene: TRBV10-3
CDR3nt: TGTGCCATCAGGCCCCCGAGCGGGAGGGGGTATGAGCAGTTCTTC
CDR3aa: CAIRPPSGRGYEQFF

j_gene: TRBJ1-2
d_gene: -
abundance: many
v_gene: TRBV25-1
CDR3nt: TGTGCCAGCAGTGAATTGACACAATCCTATGGCTACACCTTC
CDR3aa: CASSELTQSYGYTF

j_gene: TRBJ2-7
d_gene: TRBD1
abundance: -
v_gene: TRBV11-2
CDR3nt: TGTGCCAGCTCGAGGGACAGGGGGGACGAGCAGTACTTC
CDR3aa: CASSRDRGDEQYF

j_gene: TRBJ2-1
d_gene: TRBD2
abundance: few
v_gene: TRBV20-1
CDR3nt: TGCAGTGCTAGTGAGGGGTTATGGTCTCGTGGACTAGCGGGAGTCTACAATGAGCAGTTCTTC
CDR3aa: CSASEGLWSRGLAGVYNEQFF

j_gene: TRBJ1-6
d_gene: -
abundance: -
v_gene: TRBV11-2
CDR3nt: TGTGCCAGCAGCTTAGATCTAGAAGGTCTCGCGCCACCCCTCCACTTT
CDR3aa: CASSLDLEGLAPPLHF

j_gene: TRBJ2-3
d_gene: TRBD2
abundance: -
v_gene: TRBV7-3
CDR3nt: TGTGCCAGCAGCGCCCTAGCGGGAGAGGCAGATACGCAGTATTTT
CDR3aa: CASSALAGEADTQYF

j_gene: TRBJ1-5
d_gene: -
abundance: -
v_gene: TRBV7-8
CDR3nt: TGTGCCAGCAGCACTGGACCCGCGAGGGGTAGCAATCAGCCCCAGCATTTT
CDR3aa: CASSTGPARGSNQPQHF

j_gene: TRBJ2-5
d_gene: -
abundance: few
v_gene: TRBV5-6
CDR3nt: TGTGCCAGCACCCCCGCTCCGCGGCCGGGACAAGAGACCCAGTACTTC
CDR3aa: CASTPAPRPGQETQYF

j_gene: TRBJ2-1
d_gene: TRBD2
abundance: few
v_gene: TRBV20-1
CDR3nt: TGCAGTGCTCCCCAAAGGGCTAGCGGGAAAAGGAATGAGCAGTTCTTC
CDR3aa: CSAPQRASGKRNEQFF

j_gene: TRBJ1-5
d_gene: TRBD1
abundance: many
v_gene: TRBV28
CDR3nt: TGTGCCAGTACCACCGGGACAGGGAATCAGCCCCAGCATTTT
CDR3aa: CASTTGTGNQPQHF

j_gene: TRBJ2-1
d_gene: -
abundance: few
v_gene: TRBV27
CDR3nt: TGTGCCAGCAGTGCGATCCGGGACGGCTTCTACAATGAGCAGTTCTTC
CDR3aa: CASSAIRDGFYNEQFF

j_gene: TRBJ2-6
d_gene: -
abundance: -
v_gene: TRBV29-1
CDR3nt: TGCAGCGTTGAACAAAGGCTGGGGGGTTCAGGGGCCAACGTCCTGACTTTC
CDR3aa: CSVEQRLGGSGANVLTF

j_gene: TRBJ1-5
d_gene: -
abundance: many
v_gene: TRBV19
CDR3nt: TGTGCCAGTAGTATGGTACAGTCCTATCAGCCCCAGCATTTT
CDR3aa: CASSMVQSYQPQHF

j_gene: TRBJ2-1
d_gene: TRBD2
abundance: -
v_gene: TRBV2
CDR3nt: TGTGCCAGCAGGACCGGCACTAGCGGGACATCCTACAATGAGCAGTTCTTC
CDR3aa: CASRTGTSGTSYNEQFF

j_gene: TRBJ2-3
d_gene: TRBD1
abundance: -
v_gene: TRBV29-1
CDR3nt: TGCAGCGTTGGCGGACAGGGTTTTACGGATACGCAGTATTTT
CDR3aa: CSVGGQGFTDTQYF

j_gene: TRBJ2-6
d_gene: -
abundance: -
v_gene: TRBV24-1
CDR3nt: TGTGCCACCAGTCTGGGTAGCTCTGGGGCCAACGTCCTGACTTTC
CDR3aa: CATSLGSSGANVLTF

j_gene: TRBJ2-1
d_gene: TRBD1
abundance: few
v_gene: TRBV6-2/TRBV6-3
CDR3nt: TGTGCCAGCAGACCCAGACAGGGCAATGAGCAGTTCTTC
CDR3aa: CASRPRQGNEQFF

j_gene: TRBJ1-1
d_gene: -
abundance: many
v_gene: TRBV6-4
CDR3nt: TGTGCCAGCAGTGACGGGGGCGGGGAAGCTTTCTTT
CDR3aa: CASSDGGGEAFF

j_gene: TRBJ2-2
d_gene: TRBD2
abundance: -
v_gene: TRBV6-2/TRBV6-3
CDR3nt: TGTGCCAGCAGTTACGCCGTCGGGGGGGCGCATCACGGGGAGCTGTTTTTT
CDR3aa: CASSYAVGGAHHGELFF

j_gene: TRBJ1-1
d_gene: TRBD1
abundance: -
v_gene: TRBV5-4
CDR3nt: TGTGCCAGCAGCTACAGGGGCCCAACGAACACTGAAGCTTTCTTT
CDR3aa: CASSYRGPTNTEAFF

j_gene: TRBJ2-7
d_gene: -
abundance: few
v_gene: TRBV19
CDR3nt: TGTGCCAGTAGTCCATTTAGCAGAGACGACGAGCAGTACTTC
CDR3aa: CASSPFSRDDEQYF

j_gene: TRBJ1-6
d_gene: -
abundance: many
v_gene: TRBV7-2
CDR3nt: TGTGCCAGCAGCTTTAGCCGGGTCGGAGGCAATTCACCCCTCCACTTT
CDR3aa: CASSFSRVGGNSPLHF

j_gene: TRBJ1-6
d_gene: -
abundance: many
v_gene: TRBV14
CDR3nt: TGTGCCAGCAGCCAAGAAGCGGCTAATTCACCCCTCCACTTT
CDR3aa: CASSQEAANSPLHF

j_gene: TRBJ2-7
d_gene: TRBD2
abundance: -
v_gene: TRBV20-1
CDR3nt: TGCAGTGCCGCGGGACTAGCGGCCTACGAGCAGTACTTC
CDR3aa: CSAAGLAAYEQYF

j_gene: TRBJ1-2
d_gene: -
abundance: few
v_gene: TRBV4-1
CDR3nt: TGCGCCAGCAGCCAAGATGGGAGTAGTCGGAACTATGGCTACACCTTC
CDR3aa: CASSQDGSSRNYGYTF

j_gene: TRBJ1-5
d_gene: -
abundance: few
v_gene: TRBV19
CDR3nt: TGTGCCAGTAGGAGGAATCAGCCCCAGCATTTT
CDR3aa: CASRRNQPQHF

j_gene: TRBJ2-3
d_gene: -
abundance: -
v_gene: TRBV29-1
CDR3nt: TGCAGCGTTGAGAGGCCCATTAACTTCAGAAGCACAGATACGCAGTATTTT
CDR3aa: CSVERPINFRSTDTQYF

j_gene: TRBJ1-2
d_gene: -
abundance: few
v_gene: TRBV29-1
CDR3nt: TGCAGCGTTGAAACGCAGCATCACTCTTCCAACTATGGCTACACCTTC
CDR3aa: CSVETQHHSSNYGYTF

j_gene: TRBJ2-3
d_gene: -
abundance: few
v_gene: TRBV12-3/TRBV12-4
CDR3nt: TGTGCCAGCAGTTTGGACCAAGGGGAAACGCAGTATTTT
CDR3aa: CASSLDQGETQYF

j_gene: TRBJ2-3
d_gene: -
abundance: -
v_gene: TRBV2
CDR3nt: TGTGCCAGCAGTGTTTCAGATACGCAGTATTTT
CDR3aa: CASSVSDTQYF

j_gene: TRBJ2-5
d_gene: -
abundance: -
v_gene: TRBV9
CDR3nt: TGTGCCAGCAGCGTATACAACAGTCTCGGGGAGACCCAGTACTTC
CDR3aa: CASSVYNSLGETQYF

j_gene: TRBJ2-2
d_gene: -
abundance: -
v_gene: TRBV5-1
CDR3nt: TGCGCCAGCAGGGCCACGATGGCTGCGAACACCGGGGAGCTGTTTTTT
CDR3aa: CASRATMAANTGELFF

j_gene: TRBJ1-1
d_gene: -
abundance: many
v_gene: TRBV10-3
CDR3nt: TGTGCCATCAGTGAGTTTTTGGGGGACACTGAAGCTTTCTTT
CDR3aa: CAISEFLGDTEAFF

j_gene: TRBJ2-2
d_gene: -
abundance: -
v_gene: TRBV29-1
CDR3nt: TGCAGCGTTGAAGATCTCAGGGGGGCCACCGGGGAGCTGTTTTTT
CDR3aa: CSVEDLRGATGELFF

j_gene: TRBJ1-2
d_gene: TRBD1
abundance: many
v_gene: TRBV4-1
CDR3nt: TGCGCCAGCAGCCTAGAAACAGGGGGCGCTGGCTACACCTTC
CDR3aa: CASSLETGGAGYTF

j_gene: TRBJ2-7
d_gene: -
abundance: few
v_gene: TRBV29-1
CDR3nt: TGCAGCGTTGAAGTACAGAACTACGAGCAGTACTTC
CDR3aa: CSVEVQNYEQYF

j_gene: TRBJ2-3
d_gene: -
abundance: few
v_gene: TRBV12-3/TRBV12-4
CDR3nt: TGTGCCAGCAGTTCCGTTACAGCGACTGCAGATACGCAGTATTTT
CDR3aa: CASSSVTATADTQYF

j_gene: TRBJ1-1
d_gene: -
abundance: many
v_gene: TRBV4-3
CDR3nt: TGCGCCAGCAGCCACGATTCCCATGGGGGGAACACTGAAGCTTTCTTT
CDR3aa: CASSHDSHGGNTEAFF

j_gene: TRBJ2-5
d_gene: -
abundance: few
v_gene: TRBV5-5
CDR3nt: TGTGCCAGCAGCTCCCAGGGGCCAGAGACCCAGTACTTC
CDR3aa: CASSSQGPETQYF

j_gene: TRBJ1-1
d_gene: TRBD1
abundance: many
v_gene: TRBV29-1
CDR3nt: TGCAGCGTTACGATACAGGGGGCTAGCACTGAAGCTTTCTTT
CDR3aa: CSVTIQGASTEAFF

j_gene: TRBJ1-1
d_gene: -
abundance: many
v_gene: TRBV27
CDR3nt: TGTGCCAGCAGATTACAGGGCTGGGGCACTGAAGCTTTCTTT
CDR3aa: CASRLQGWGTEAFF

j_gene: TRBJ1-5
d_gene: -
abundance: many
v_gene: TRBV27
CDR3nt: TGTGCCAGCAGTTTGCGGGGTGTCAATCAGCCCCAGCATTTT
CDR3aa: CASSLRGVNQPQHF

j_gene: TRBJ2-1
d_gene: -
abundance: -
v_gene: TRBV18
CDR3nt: TGTGCCAGCTCAAATACGGCAGGGGCTCCGAGGTTCTTC
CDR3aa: CASSNTAGAPRFF

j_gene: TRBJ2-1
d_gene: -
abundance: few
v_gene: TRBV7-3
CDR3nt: TGTGCCAGCAGCACAAACTCGGGACCTAACAATGAGCAGTTCTTC
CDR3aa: CASSTNSGPNNEQFF

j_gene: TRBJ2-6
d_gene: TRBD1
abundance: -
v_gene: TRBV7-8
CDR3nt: TGTGCCAGCAGCTTAGTGTTGGGGACAGGGTTAAGTGGGGCCAACGTCCTGACTTTC
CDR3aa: CASSLVLGTGLSGANVLTF

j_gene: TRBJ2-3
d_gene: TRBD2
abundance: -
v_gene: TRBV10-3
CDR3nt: TGTGCCATCAGGGTCCGGCTAGCGGGAGGGATCACAGATACGCAGTATTTT
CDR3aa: CAIRVRLAGGITDTQYF

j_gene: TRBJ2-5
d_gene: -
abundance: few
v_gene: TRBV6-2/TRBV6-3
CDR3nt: TGTGCCAGCAGTTCCGGAGGTCCCGTTGAGACCCAGTACTTC
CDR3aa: CASSSGGPVETQYF

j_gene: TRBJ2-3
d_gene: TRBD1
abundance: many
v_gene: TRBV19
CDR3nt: TGTGCCAGTAGCAAGGCAGGGGGCCCCTACACAGATACGCAGTATTTT
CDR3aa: CASSKAGGPYTDTQYF

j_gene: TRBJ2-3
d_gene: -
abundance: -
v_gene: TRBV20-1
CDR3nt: TGCAGTGCCTTGGGCGGGACAGATACGCAGTATTTT
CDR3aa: CSALGGTDTQYF

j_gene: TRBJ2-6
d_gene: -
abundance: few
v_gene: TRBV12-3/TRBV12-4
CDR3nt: TGTGCCACAAGGTCCTCTGGGGCCAACGTCCTGACTTTC
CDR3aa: CATRSSGANVLTF

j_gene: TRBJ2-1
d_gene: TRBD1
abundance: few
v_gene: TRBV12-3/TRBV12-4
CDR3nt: TGTGCCAGCAGCCGTCGACAGGGACGGGATGAGCAGTTCTTC
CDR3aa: CASSRRQGRDEQFF